This T cell receptor (beta chain) was profiled in a study of identical twins. With 0 bases removed from V and 10 bases from J, the gap between germline ends came to 13 bases. CDR1 and CDR2 (germline): DFQATT, SNEGSKA (reference sequence). The CDR3 is 13 amino acids. TCRdb used MiXCR to reprocess the 5' RACE reads, holding one entry per CDR3 protein. Here the sample spans hundreds of thousands of distinct CDR3 sequences, roughly 10% being singletons. Sequencing was done on a sample of memory (CD45RO+) T cells sorted from blood. The V and J genes are TRBV20-1 and TRBJ2-1; D unresolved. This sequence was found in a young woman in good health. The CDR3 sequence: CSARDPGRTEQFF. CDR3 nucleotides: TGCAGTGCTAGAGATCCCGGACGCACGGAGCAGTTCTTC.